Listed below are T cell receptor beta chains from one sample, sequenced in a study of T cell changes during pregnancy in multiple sclerosis. Assay used: immunoSEQ multiplex PCR; TCRdb lists only in-frame clones, some missing. The data show 45,000 to 60,000 clones, around 87% seen once. Sequencing was performed on CD8+ T cells from peripheral blood mononuclear cells, taken in the second trimester of pregnancy. The source of these receptors is a female donor with multiple sclerosis, enrolled in a pregnancy study. The CDR3 runs from the conserved cysteine through the conserved F or W.

CDR3 protein | J gene | V gene
CATSRDGLNYGYTF | TRBJ1-2 | TRBV15
CASSEGLAGVWAGELFF | TRBJ2-2 | TRBV6-1
CASSYGTGQFF | TRBJ2-1 | TRBV5-6
CASSHPLRGASTDTQYF | TRBJ2-3 | TRBV4-1
CSVVRTDSYNEQFF | TRBJ2-1 | TRBV29-1
CASSQEAGTGRNTIYF | TRBJ1-3 | TRBV4-1
CASSKDSLNQPQHF | TRBJ1-5 | TRBV27
CANLVPGQDSSGNTIYF | TRBJ1-3 | TRBV2
CATSSYGENDGTF | TRBJ1-2 | TRBV15
CSVEGQGLEQYF | TRBJ2-7 | TRBV29-1
CASSLGNQGTQYF | TRBJ2-5 | TRBV27
CASSVGESVAAFF | TRBJ1-1 | TRBV9
CASSLVGLLDNEQFF | TRBJ2-1 | TRBV13
CASSLSRTGGNTEAFF | TRBJ1-1 | TRBV5-8
CATSRSPGTGLDGYTF | TRBJ1-2 | TRBV15
CASSLPNRAGYEQYF | TRBJ2-7 | TRBV7-2
CASGTTTYEQYF | TRBJ2-7 | TRBV27
CASSLRGSEQYF | TRBJ2-7 | TRBV27
CASSFRDIETQYF | TRBJ2-5 | TRBV7-9
CASREGTDSGANVLTF | TRBJ2-6 | TRBV4-2
CASSLGWQGTSQETQYF | TRBJ2-5 | TRBV7-9
CAISGSSGRPSGEQYF | TRBJ2-7 | TRBV10-3
CASSPPLRSNRGYTF | TRBJ1-2 | TRBV18
CASSLVGRGVVDYGYTF | TRBJ1-2 | TRBV7-8
CATSRGGTSGGLPFTDTQYF | TRBJ2-3 | TRBV15
CASRRAYGYTF | TRBJ1-2 | TRBV7-2
CASSPLAGDEQYF | TRBJ2-7 | TRBV13
CASSKAPGFGGGAYGRETTYEQYF | TRBJ2-7 | TRBV21-1
CASSPGTGIWTEAFF | TRBJ1-1 | TRBV7-9
CASSVGQGFSYEQYF | TRBJ2-7 | TRBV19
CASSAPDRPYEQYF | TRBJ2-7 | TRBV7-9
CASKWSGGASDGEQFF | TRBJ2-1 | TRBV19
CATSRRTGWYEQYF | TRBJ2-7 | TRBV15
CASSMIGGNYNEQFF | TRBJ2-1 | TRBV19
CASSGGQGGQPQHF | TRBJ1-5 | TRBV6-1
CASSLGGGQANTGELFF | TRBJ2-2 | TRBV7-8
CASTMGLAHTGELFF | TRBJ2-2 | TRBV5-4
CASSVGGSTEAFF | TRBJ1-1 | TRBV9
CASSEGALSTDTQYF | TRBJ2-3 | TRBV6-4
CASSLFAGPAYEQYF | TRBJ2-7 | TRBV11-2
CASSHQGNEQFF | TRBJ2-1 | TRBV7-9
CASNLGEGNTEAFF | TRBJ1-1 | TRBV19
CATGVFYNEQFF | TRBJ2-1 | TRBV27
CASSIAGGGDEQFF | TRBJ2-1 | TRBV19
CASRSLGGSYEQYF | TRBJ2-7 | TRBV27
CASSLASGLEEEQYF | TRBJ2-7 | TRBV27
CASSLDLGGSAVDEQFF | TRBJ2-1 | TRBV18